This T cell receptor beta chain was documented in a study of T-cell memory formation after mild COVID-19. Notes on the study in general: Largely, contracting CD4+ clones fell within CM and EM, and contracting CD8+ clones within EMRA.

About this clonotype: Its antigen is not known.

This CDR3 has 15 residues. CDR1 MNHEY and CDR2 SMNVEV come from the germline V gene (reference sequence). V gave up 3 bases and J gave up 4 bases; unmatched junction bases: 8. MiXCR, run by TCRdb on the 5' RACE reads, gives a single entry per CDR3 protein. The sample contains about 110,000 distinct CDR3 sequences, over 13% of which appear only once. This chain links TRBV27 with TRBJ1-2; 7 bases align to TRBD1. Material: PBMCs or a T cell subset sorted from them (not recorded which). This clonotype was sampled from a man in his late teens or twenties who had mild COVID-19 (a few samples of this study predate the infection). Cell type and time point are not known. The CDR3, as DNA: TGTGCCAGCAGTTTCCGACAGGGAGGGTTCTATGGCTACACCTTC. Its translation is CASSFRQGGFYGYTF.